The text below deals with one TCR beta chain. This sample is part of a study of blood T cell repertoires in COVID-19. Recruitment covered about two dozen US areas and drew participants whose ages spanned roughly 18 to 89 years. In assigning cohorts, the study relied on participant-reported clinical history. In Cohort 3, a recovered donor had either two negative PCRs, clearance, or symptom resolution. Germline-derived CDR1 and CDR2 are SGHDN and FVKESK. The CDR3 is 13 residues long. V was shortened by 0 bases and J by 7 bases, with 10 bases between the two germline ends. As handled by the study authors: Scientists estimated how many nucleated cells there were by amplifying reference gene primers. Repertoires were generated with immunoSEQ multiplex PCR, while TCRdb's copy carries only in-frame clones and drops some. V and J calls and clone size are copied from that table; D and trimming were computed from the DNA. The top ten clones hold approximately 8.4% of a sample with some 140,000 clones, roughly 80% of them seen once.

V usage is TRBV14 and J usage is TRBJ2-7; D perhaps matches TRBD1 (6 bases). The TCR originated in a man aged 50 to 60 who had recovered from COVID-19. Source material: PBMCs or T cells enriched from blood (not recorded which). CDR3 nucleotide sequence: TGTGCCAGCAGCCAAGATCTAGGGGGTGAGCAGTACTTC. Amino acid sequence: CASSQDLGGEQYF. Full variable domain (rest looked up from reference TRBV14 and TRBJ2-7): EAGVTQFPSHSVIEKGQTVTLRCDPISGHDNLYWYRRVMGKEIKFLLHFVKESKQDESGMPNNRFLAERTGGTYSTLKVQPAELEDSGVYFCASSQDLGGEQYFGPGTRLTVT.